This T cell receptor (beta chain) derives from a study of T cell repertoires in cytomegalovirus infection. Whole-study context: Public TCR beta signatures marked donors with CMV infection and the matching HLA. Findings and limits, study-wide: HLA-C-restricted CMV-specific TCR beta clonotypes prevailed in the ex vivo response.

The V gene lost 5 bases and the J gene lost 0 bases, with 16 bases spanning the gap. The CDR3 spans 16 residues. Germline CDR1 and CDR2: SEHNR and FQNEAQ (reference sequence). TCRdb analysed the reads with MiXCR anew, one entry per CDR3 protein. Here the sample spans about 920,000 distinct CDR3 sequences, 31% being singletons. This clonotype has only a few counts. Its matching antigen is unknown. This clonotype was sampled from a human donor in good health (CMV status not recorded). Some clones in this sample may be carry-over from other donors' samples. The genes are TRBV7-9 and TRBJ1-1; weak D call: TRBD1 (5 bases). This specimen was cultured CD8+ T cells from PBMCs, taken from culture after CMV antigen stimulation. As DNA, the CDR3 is TGTGCCAGCAGCCCGGCTGACAGAACCATGAACACTGAAGCTTTCTTT. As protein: CASSPADRTMNTEAFF.